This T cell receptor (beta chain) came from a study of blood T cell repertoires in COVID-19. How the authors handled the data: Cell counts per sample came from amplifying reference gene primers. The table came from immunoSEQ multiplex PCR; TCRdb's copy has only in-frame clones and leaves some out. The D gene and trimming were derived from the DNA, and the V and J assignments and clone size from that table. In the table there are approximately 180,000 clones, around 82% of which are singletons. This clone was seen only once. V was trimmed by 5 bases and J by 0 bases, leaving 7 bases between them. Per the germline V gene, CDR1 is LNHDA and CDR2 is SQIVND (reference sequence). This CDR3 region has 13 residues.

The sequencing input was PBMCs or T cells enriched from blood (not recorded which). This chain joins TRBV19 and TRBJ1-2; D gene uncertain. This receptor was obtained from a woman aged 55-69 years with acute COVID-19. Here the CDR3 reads CASSQRANYGYTF. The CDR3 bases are TGTGCCAGTAGTCAGAGGGCTAACTATGGCTACACCTTC. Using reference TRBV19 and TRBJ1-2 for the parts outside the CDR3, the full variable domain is DGGITQSPKYLFRKEGQNVTLSCEQNLNHDAMYWYRQDPGQGLRLIYYSQIVNDFQKGDIAEGYSVSREKKESFPLTVTSAQKNPTAFYLCASSQRANYGYTFGSGTRLTVV.